This T cell receptor (beta chain) was captured by sequencing in a study of radiotherapy plus CTLA-4 blockade in lung cancer. In the study overall: Among enrolled patients, under 20% responded and roughly 28% achieved disease control. Study-wide results and limits: TCR clones from tumors expanded in blood after radiotherapy plus ipilimumab. Reportedly, early blood T cell clone dynamics best predicted response, with interferon-beta.

With regard to this clone: The antigen is unknown.

Profiled with immunoSEQ multiplex PCR; TCRdb holds only in-frame clones, not every one. The table lists some 110,000 clones, 65% to 85% of them singletons. Chemo-refractory metastatic non-small-cell lung cancer patients were treated with focal radiation plus CTLA-4 blockade with ipilimumab. The length of the CDR3 is 15 residues. Germline CDR1 reads LNHDA; CDR2 reads SQIVND (reference sequence). The V and J ends lost 3 bases and 0 bases, in that order; junction bases with no gene match: 5. The J gene is TRBJ2-7, the V gene TRBV19; 7 nucleotides agree with TRBD1. This TCR came from a human donor with non-small cell lung cancer who had a partial response to radiotherapy plus ipilimumab. The material was peripheral blood, obtained from a patient treated with radiotherapy plus ipilimumab. This CDR3 is CASSIEGAGSYEQYF. CDR3 sequence (DNA): TGTGCCAGTAGTATTGAGGGGGCCGGCTCCTACGAGCAGTACTTC.